Only a few counts were recorded for the clone carrying this TCR beta chain. TCRdb independently ran MiXCR on the 5' RACE reads; one entry per CDR3 protein. The sample records some 320,000 distinct CDR3 sequences, about 13% being singletons. V was trimmed by 7 bases and J by 1 base, leaving 4 bases between them. The CDR3 has 11 amino acids. The germline CDR1 and CDR2 sequences are MDHEN and SYDVKM. The sample originates from a study of T-cell memory formation after mild COVID-19. Specimen: PBMCs or a T cell subset sorted from them (not recorded which). This chain joins TRBV28 and TRBJ1-1; no definite D call. This clonotype was sampled from a man younger than 35 who had mild COVID-19 (a few samples of this study predate the infection). Cell type and time point are not known. The CDR3 region is CASKANTEAFF. The CDR3 DNA sequence: TGTGCCAGCAAGGCGAACACTGAAGCTTTCTTT.